This TCR beta chain was observed in a study of control samples from healthy donors and cancer patients. Sequencing was performed with immunoSEQ multiplex PCR; in TCRdb, only in-frame clones are kept and a portion is missing. Among 120,000 to 150,000 clones, 94% were seen once, and the ten largest hold about 12%. This CDR3 has 14 residues. Trimming stripped 2 bases from V and 4 bases from J, with 8 bases between. Germline CDR1 and CDR2: SGHTA and FQGTGA. The specimen was blood. V is TRBV7-3 and J is TRBJ2-2; D uncertain. The TCR sequence derives from a man aged 40-49 years in good health. Here the CDR3 reads CASSLGGSTGELFF. The CDR3 DNA is TGTGCCAGCAGCTTAGGTGGTAGCACCGGGGAGCTGTTTTTT.